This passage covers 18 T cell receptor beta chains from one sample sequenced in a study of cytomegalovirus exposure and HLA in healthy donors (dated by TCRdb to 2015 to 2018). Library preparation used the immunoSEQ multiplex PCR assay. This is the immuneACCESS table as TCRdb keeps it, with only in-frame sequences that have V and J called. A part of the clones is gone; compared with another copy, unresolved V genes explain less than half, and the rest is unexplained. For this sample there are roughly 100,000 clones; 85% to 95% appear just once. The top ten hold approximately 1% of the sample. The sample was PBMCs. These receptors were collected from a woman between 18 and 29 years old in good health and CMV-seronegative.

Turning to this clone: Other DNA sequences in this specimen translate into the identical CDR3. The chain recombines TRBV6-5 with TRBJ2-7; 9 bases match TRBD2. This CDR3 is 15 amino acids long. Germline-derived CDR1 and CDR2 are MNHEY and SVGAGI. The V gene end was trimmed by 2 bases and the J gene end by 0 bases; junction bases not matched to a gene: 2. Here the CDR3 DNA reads TGTGCCAGCAGTTACAGCGGGGGGAGCTCCTACGAGCAGTACTTC. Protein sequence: CASSYSGGSSYEQYF.

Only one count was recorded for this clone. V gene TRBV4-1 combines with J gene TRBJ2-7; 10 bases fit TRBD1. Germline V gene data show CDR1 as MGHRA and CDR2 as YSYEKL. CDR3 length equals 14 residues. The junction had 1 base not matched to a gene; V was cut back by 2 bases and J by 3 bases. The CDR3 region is CASSQRDRGYEQYF. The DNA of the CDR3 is TGCGCCAGCAGCCAAAGGGACAGGGGCTACGAGCAGTACTTC.

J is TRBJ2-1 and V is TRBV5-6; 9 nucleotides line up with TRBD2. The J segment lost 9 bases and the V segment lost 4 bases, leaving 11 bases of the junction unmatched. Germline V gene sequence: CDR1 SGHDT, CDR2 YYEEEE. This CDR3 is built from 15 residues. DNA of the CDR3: TGTGCCAGCAGCCTGTCGGGACTAGCATCTGTTGAGCAGTTCTTC. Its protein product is CASSLSGLASVEQFF.

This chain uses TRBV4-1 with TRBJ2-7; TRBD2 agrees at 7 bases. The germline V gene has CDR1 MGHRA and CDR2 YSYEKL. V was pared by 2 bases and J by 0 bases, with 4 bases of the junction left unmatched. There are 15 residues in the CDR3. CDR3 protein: CASSQTSAISYEQYF. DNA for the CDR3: TGCGCCAGCAGCCAAACTAGCGCAATCTCCTACGAGCAGTACTTC.

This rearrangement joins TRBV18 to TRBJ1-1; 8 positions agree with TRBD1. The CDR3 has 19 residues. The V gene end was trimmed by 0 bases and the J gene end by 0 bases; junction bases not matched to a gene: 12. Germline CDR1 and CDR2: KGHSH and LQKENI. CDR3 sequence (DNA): TGTGCCAGCTCACCACCGGGAGGTTCTTGGACAGGGCTGAACACTGAAGCTTTCTTT. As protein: CASSPPGGSWTGLNTEAFF.

CDR3: CSVEDHRTSGYNEQFF. The CDR3 DNA reads as TGCAGCGTTGAAGATCACCGGACTAGCGGCTACAATGAGCAGTTCTTC. V is TRBV29-1 and J is TRBJ2-1, with 10 bases identical to TRBD2. The CDR3 length is 16 residues. Germline V lookup: CDR1 SQVTM, CDR2 ANQGSEA. Germline trimming cut 0 bases from V and 3 bases from J; bases unmatched to any gene: 5.

The CDR3 DNA reads as TGTGCCAGCAGCCAAGAGAAGGAGACTAGGGTGAATGAGCAGTTCTTC. The encoded protein is CASSQEKETRVNEQFF. The chain couples TRBV4-2 to TRBJ2-1; D is perhaps TRBD2 (6 bases). Trimming took 0 bases from V and 7 from J, leaving 16 bases between them. This CDR3 has 16 residues. The V gene's germline CDR1 is LGHNA and CDR2 YNFKEQ.

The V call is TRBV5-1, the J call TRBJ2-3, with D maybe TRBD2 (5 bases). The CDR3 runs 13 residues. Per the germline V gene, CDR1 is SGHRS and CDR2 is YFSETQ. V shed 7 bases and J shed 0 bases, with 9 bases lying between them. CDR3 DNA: TGCGCCAGCTCCTCGGGGAGCACAGATACGCAGTATTTT. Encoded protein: CASSSGSTDTQYF.

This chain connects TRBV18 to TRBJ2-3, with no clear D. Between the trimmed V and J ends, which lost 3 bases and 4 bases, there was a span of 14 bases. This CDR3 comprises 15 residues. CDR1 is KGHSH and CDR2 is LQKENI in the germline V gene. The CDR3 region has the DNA TGTGCCAGCTCACCTTTTGTTTCCGAGCCAGATACGCAGTATTTT. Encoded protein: CASSPFVSEPDTQYF.

CDR3 in amino acids: CASSPPLYTDTQYF. In nucleotides, the CDR3 is TGTGCCAGCAGCCCGCCGCTCTACACAGATACGCAGTATTTT. The chain couples TRBV7-6 to TRBJ2-3; no definite D call. The CDR3 is 14 residues long. With 5 bases removed from V and 2 bases from J, the gap between germline ends came to 11 bases. Germline CDR1 is SGHVS and CDR2 is FNYEAQ.

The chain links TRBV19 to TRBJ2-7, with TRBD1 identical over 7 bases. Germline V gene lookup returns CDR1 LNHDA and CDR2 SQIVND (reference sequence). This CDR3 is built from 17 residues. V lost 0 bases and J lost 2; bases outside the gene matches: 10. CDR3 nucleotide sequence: TGTGCCAGTAGTATAGATGGAACAGGGGTGTTGCCCTACGAGCAGTACTTC. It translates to CASSIDGTGVLPYEQYF.

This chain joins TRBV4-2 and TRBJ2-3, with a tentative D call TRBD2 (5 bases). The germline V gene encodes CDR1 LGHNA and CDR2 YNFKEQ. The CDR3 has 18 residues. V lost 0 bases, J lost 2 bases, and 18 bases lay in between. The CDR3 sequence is CASSQDGADLPNTDTQYF. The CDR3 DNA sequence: TGTGCCAGCAGCCAAGACGGCGCGGACTTACCTAACACAGATACGCAGTATTTT.

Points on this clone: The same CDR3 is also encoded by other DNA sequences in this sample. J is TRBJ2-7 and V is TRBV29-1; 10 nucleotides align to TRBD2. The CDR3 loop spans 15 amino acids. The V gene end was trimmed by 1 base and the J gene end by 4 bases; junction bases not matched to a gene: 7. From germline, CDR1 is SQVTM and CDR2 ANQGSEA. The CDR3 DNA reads TGCAGCGTTGAAGGTTGGACTAGCGGAGATTACGAGCAGTACTTC. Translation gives CSVEGWTSGDYEQYF.

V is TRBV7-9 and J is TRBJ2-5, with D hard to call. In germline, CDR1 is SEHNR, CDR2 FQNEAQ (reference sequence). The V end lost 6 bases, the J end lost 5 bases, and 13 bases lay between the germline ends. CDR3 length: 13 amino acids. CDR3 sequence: CASSAYGQETQYF. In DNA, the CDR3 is TGTGCCAGCAGTGCTTATGGGCAGGAGACCCAGTACTTC.

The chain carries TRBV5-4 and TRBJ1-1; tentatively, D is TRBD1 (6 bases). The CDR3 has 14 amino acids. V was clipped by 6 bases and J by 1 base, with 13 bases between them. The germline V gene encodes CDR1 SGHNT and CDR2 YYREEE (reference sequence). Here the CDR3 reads CASNLRDTNTEAFF. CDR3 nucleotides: TGTGCCAGCAACCTCCGGGACACGAACACTGAAGCTTTCTTT. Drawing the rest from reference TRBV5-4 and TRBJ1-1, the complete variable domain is ETGVTQSPTHLIKTRGQQVTLRCSSQSGHNTVSWYQQALGQGPQFIFQYYREEENGRGNFPPRFSGLQFPNYSSELNVNALELDDSALYLCASNLRDTNTEAFFGQGTRLTVV.

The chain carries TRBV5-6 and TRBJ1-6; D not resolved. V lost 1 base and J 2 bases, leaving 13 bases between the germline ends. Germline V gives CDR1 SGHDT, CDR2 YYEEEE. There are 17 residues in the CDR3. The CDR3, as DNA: TGTGCCAGCAGCTTGAGGTCGTCAGGAACCTATAATTCACCCCTCCACTTT. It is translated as CASSLRSSGTYNSPLHF.

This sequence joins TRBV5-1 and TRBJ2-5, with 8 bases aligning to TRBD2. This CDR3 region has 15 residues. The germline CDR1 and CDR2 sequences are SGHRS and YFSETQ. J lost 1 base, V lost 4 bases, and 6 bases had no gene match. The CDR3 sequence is CASSIALAAQETQYF. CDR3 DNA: TGCGCCAGCAGCATCGCACTAGCGGCCCAAGAGACCCAGTACTTC.

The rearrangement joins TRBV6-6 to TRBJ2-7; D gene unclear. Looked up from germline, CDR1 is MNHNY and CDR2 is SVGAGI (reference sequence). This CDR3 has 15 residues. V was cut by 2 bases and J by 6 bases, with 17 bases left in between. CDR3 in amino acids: CASSYPTVNPREQYF. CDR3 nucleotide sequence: TGTGCCAGCAGTTACCCAACTGTAAACCCGCGCGAGCAGTACTTC.